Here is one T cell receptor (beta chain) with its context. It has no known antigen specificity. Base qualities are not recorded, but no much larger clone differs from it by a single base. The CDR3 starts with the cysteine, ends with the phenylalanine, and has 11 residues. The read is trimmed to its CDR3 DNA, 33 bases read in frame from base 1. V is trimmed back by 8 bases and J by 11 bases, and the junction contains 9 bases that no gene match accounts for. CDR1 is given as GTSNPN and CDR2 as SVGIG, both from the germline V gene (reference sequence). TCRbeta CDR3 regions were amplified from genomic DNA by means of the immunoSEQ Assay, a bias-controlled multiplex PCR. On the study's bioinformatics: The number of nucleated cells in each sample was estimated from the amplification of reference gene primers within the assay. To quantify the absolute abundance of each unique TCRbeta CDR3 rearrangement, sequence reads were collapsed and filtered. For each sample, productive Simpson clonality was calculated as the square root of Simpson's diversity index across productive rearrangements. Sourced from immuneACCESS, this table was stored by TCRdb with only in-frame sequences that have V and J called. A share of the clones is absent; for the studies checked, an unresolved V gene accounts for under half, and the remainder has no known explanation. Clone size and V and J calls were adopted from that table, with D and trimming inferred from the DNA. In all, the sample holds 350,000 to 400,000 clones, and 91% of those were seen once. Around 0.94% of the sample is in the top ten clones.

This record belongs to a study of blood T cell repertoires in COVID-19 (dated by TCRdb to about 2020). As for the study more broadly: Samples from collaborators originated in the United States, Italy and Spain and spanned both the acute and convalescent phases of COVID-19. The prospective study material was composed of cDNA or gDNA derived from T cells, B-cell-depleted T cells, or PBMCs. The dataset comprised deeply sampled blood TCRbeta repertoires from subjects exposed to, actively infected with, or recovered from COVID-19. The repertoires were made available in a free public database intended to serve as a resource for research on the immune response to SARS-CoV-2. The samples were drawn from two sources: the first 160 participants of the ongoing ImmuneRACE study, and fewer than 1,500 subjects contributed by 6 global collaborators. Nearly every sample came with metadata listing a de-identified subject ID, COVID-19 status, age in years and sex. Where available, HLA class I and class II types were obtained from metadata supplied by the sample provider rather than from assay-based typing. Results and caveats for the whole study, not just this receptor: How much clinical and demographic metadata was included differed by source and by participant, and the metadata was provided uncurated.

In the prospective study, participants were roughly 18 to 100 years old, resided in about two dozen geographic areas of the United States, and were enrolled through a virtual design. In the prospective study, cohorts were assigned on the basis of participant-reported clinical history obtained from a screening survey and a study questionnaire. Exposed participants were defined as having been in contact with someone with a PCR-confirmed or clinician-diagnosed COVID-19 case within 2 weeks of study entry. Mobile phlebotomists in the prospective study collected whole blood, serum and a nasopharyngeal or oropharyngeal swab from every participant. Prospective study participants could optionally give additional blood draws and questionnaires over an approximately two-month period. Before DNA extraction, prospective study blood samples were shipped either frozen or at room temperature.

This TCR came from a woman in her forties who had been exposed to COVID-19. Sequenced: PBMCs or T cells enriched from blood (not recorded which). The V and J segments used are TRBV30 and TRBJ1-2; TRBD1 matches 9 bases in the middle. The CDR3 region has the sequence CAGQGSSWYTF. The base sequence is TGTGCCGGACAGGGGTCTTCGTGGTACACCTTC.